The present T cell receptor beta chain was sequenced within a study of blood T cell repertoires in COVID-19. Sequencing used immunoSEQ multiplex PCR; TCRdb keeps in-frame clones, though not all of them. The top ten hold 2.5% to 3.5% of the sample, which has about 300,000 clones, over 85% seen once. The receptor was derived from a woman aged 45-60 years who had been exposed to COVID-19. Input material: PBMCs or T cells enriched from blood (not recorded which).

The CDR3 loop is CASSTRTSGEFPASTDTQYF. In DNA form, the CDR3 reads TGTGCCAGCAGCACCAGGACTAGCGGGGAGTTCCCGGCTAGCACAGATACGCAGTATTTT. The chain is built from TRBV9 and TRBJ2-3; 12 nucleotides agree with TRBD2. The CDR3 has 20 amino acids. From germline, CDR1 is SGDLS and CDR2 YYNGEE. The V and J ends lost 4 bases and 0 bases, in that order; junction bases with no gene match: 15. Full variable domain (outside the CDR3, taken from reference TRBV9 and TRBJ2-3): DSGVTQTPKHLITATGQRVTLRCSPRSGDLSVYWYQQSLDQGLQFLIQYYNGEERAKGNILERFSAQQFPDLHSELNLSSLELGDSALYFCASSTRTSGEFPASTDTQYFGPGTRLTVL.